Listed below are T cell receptor beta chains from one sample, sequenced in a study of blood T cell repertoires in COVID-19. Clones were read by immunoSEQ multiplex PCR, and TCRdb kept only the in-frame ones, dropping some. Of over 150,000 clones in the sample, roughly 90% were seen once. The source material was PBMCs or T cells enriched from blood (not recorded which). Source of these receptors: a woman younger than 45 who had recovered from COVID-19. CDR3s include the opening cysteine and the closing phenylalanine or tryptophan. The D gene is left open where the match is weak. The listing skips clone size in some rows; elsewhere it reads once, few, many or a size class.

d_gene,j_gene,abundance,v_gene,CDR3nt,CDR3aa
TRBD1,TRBJ1-1,-,TRBV6-6,TGTGCCAGCAGTTCTGGGGACAGGGGCAACACTGAAGCTTTCTTT,CASSSGDRGNTEAFF
TRBD2,TRBJ2-3,-,TRBV10-3,TGTGCCATCAGTGGGACTAGCGCTACAGATACGCAGTATTTT,CAISGTSATDTQYF
-,TRBJ2-3,-,TRBV7-9,TGTGCCAGCAGCTTAAGTAGCCCCCCAGATACGCAGTATTTT,CASSLSSPPDTQYF
-,TRBJ1-1,-,TRBV10-3,TGTGCCATCAGGGATGGACAGCTGAACACTGAAGCTTTCTTT,CAIRDGQLNTEAFF
TRBD2,TRBJ2-7,-,TRBV19,TGTGCCAGTAGTATACAAGCGGGAGGTCGCTACGAGCAGTACTTC,CASSIQAGGRYEQYF
-,TRBJ1-3,-,TRBV7-9,TGTGCCAGCAGCTTCCAGGATGGAGGCACCATATATTTT,CASSFQDGGTIYF
-,TRBJ1-5,-,TRBV5-5,TGTGCCAGCAGCTTGGGTATCGGGTCCCTTCTATATAGCAATCAGCCCCAGCATTTT,CASSLGIGSLLYSNQPQHF
TRBD1,TRBJ1-5,-,TRBV3-1/TRBV3-2,TGTGCCAGCAGCCCGACAGGGGGCAATCAGCCCCAGCATTTT,CASSPTGGNQPQHF
TRBD1,TRBJ2-6,-,TRBV7-8,TGTGCCAGCAGCCGAGGGACAGGGGTGTCTGGGGCCAACGTCCTGACTTTC,CASSRGTGVSGANVLTF
-,TRBJ2-5,once,TRBV6-5,TGTGCCAGCAGGCCACCGGACAGCCAAGAGACCCAGTACTTC,CASRPPDSQETQYF
-,TRBJ1-1,-,TRBV20-1,TGCAGCCAACATAATGGGGCCGAAGCTTTCTTT,CSQHNGAEAFF
-,TRBJ2-1,-,TRBV7-2,TGTGCCAGCAGCCCCCGCGGGGGCCAAAACAATGAGCAGTTCTTC,CASSPRGGQNNEQFF
TRBD1,TRBJ1-4,-,TRBV10-3,TGTGCCATCAGTGAAGGGGACAGGGGGGACGAAAAACTGTTTTTT,CAISEGDRGDEKLFF
TRBD2,TRBJ2-3,-,TRBV5-1,TGCGCCAGCAGCTTGGCGCGGCTAGCGGGCGGGCTGAGCACAGATACGCAGTATTTT,CASSLARLAGGLSTDTQYF
-,TRBJ1-4,-,TRBV2,TGTGCCAGCAGGCAGGGTAATGAAAAACTGTTTTTT,CASRQGNEKLFF
-,TRBJ1-1,-,TRBV6-5,-,CASILGGEAFF
-,TRBJ2-7,once,TRBV20-1,TGCAGTGCTAGTTCAGGGGCCAGCTCCTACGAGCAGTACTTC,CSASSGASSYEQYF
-,TRBJ1-1,-,TRBV18,TGTGCCAGCTCACCTACCGGGACACCGAACACTGAAGCTTTCTTT,CASSPTGTPNTEAFF
TRBD2,TRBJ2-2,-,TRBV5-1,TGCGCCAGCGGACTAGCGGGAGTCTCGAACACCGGGGAGCTGTTTTTT,CASGLAGVSNTGELFF
-,TRBJ1-4,-,TRBV25-1,TGTGCCAGCAGTGAAGCGGGGAATGAAAAACTGTTTTTT,CASSEAGNEKLFF
TRBD1,TRBJ2-1,-,TRBV29-1,TGCAGCGCCAAGGGGACAGCCGGCAATGAGCAGTTCTTC,CSAKGTAGNEQFF
TRBD1,TRBJ1-4,-,TRBV2,TGTGCCAGCAGTGGGGACAGGGGTAGGGAAAAACTGTTTTTT,CASSGDRGREKLFF
-,TRBJ2-7,-,TRBV7-3,TGTGCCAGCAGCTTAGGCAGATCCTACGAGCAGTACTTC,CASSLGRSYEQYF
-,TRBJ1-1,-,TRBV27,TGTGCCAGCAGTTTAGGGCCGAACATTGAAGCTTTCTTT,CASSLGPNIEAFF
TRBD2,TRBJ2-1,-,TRBV19,TGTGCCAGTCGTCTACTAGCGGGAGGACATGAGCAGTTCTTC,CASRLLAGGHEQFF
TRBD1,TRBJ2-7,once,TRBV2,TGTGCCAGCAGTGGGGGACAGAGACCTTTCTACGAGCAGTACTTC,CASSGGQRPFYEQYF
TRBD1,TRBJ1-1,-,TRBV6-4,TGTGCCAGTCAAGAGGGGGCGAACACTGAAGCTTTCTTT,CASQEGANTEAFF
TRBD1,TRBJ1-1,-,TRBV29-1,TGCAGCGTGACTTCCGGGACAGCAGGAGGAGTTGGCACTGAAGCTTTCTTT,CSVTSGTAGGVGTEAFF
TRBD1,TRBJ1-1,-,TRBV6-5,TGTGCCAGCAGAAACGACAGGGGGCCGAACACTGAAGCTTTCTTT,CASRNDRGPNTEAFF
TRBD1,TRBJ1-1,-,TRBV5-1,TGCGCCAGCAGCATGGGACAGGCCGATGGGGCCTCAGTGGCTTTCTTT,CASSMGQADGASVAFF
TRBD1,TRBJ2-2,-,TRBV7-9,TGTGCCAGCAGCTTAGCGGAGGCCAGGGGGAGTGCCGGGGAGCTGTTTTTT,CASSLAEARGSAGELFF
-,TRBJ2-1,once,TRBV4-2,TGTGCCAGCAGCCCCATTCGTACGGGACTCCATCACAATGAGCAGTTCTTC,CASSPIRTGLHHNEQFF
TRBD1,TRBJ2-3,-,TRBV15,TGTGCCACCAGCGCCCGACAGGGGAGTACAGATACGCAGTATTTT,CATSARQGSTDTQYF
TRBD1,TRBJ2-7,-,TRBV28,TGTGCCAGCAGTTCAACAGGGGTCGAGCAGTACTTC,CASSSTGVEQYF
-,TRBJ1-5,-,TRBV6-5,TGTGCCAGCAGTTCCTTCGGGGGCAATCAGCCCCAGCATTTT,CASSSFGGNQPQHF
-,TRBJ1-1,few,TRBV29-1,TGCAGCGTTGACAGGGTGAACACTGAAGCTTTCTTT,CSVDRVNTEAFF
-,TRBJ1-2,-,TRBV7-2,TGTGCCAGCATCCCGGGGGCTAACTATGGCTACACCTTC,CASIPGANYGYTF
-,TRBJ1-2,once,TRBV29-1,TGCAGCGTGGAACAGGGAGGATTTACGGATGGCTACACCTTC,CSVEQGGFTDGYTF
-,TRBJ1-4,-,TRBV4-3,TGCGCCAGCAGCCAAGGTGACGGAGCAACTAATGAAAAACTGTTTTTT,CASSQGDGATNEKLFF
-,TRBJ1-1,-,TRBV18,TGTGCCAGCTCACCACGGGCCCCGATGGGGAACACTGAAGCTTTCTTT,CASSPRAPMGNTEAFF
-,TRBJ1-5,-,TRBV24-1,TGTGCCACCAGTGGCGGCAGTAGCAATCAGCCCCAGCATTTT,CATSGGSSNQPQHF
TRBD2,TRBJ2-2,few,TRBV5-4,TGTGCCAGCAGCTCGGGACAGGTAGGGACTAGCGGGGATTCCGGGGAGCTGTTTTTT,CASSSGQVGTSGDSGELFF